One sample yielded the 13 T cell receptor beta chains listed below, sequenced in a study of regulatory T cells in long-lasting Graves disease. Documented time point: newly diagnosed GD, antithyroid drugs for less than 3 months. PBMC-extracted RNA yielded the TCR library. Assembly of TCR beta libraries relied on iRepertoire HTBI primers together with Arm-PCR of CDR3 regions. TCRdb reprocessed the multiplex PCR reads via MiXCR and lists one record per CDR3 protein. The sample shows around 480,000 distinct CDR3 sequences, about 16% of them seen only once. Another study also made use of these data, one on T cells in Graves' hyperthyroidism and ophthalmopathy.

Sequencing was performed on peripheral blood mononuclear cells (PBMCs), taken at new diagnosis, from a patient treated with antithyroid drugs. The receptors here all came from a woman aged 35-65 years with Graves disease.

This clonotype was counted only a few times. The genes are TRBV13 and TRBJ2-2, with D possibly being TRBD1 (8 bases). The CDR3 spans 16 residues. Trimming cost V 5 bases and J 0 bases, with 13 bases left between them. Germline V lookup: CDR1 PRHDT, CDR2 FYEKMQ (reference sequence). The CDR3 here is CASSLTGGANTGELFF. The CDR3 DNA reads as TGTGCCAGCAGCCTCACAGGGGGGGCGAACACCGGGGAGCTGTTTTTT.

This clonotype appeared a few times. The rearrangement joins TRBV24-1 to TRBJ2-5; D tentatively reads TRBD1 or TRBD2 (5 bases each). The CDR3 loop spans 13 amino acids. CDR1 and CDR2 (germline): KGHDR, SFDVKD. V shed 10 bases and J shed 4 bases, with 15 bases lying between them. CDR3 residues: CATSRELGETQYF. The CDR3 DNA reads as TGTGCCACAAGCAGGGAGTTGGGAGAGACCCAGTACTTC.

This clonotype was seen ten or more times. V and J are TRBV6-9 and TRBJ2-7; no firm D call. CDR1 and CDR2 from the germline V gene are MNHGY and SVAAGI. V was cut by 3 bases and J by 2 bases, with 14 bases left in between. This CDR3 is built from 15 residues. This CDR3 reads CASSYYGYLPYEQYF. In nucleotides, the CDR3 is TGTGCCAGCAGTTACTATGGTTACCTTCCCTACGAGCAGTACTTC.

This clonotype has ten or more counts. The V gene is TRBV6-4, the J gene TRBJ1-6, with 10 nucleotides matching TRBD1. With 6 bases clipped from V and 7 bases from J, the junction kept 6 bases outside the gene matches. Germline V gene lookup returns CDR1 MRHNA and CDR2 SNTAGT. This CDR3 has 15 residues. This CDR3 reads CASRRGTGDNSPLHF. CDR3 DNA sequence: TGTGCCAGCAGGAGGGGGACAGGGGACAATTCACCCCTCCACTTT.

The CDR3 bases are TGTGCCAGCTCAGTCTCCGGGACACCCTCTGGAAACACCATATATTTT. The encoded protein is CASSVSGTPSGNTIYF. The rearrangement links TRBV18 to TRBJ1-3; tentatively, D is TRBD1 (6 bases). The CDR3 loop spans 16 amino acids. Per germline, CDR1 KGHSH and CDR2 LQKENI. Trimming removed 5 bases at V and 0 bases at J, with 14 bases between.

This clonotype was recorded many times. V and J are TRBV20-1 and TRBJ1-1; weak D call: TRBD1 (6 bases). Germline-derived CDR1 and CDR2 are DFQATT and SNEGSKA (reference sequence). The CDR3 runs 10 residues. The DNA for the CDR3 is TGCAGGGCACAGGGACCTGAAGCTTTCTTT. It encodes CRAQGPEAFF.

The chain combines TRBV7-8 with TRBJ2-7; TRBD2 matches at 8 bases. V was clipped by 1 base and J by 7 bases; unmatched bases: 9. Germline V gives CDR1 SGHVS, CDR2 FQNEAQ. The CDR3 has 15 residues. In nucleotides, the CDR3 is TGTGCCAGCAGCTTAGGCGGGGGGACCTACAATGAGCAGTACTTC. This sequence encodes CASSLGGGTYNEQYF.

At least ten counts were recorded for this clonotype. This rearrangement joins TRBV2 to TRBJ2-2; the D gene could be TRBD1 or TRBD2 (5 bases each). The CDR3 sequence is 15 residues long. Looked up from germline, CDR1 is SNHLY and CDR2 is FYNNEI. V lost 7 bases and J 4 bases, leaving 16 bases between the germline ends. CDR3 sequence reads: CASTWGRQPTGELFF. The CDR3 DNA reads TGTGCCAGCACCTGGGGGAGACAGCCCACCGGGGAGCTGTTTTTT.

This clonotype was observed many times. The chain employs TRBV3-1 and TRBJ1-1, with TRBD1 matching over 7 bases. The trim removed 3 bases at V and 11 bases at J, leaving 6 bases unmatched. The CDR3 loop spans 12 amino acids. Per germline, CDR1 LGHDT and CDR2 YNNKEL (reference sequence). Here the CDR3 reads CASSQQQGTAFF. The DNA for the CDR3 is TGTGCCAGCAGCCAGCAACAGGGGACTGCTTTCTTT.

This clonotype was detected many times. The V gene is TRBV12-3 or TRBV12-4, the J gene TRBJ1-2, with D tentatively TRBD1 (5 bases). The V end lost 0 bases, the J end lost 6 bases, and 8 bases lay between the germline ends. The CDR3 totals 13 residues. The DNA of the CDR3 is TGTGCCAGCAGTTTAGCGGTCAGGGATGGCTACACCTTC. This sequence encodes CASSLAVRDGYTF.

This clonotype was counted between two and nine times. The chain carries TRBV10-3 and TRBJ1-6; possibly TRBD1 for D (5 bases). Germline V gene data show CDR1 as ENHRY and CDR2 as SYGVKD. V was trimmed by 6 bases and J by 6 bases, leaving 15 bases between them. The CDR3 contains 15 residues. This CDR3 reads CAIREDGTVNSPLHF. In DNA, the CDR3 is TGTGCCATCAGAGAAGACGGGACGGTTAATTCACCCCTCCACTTT.

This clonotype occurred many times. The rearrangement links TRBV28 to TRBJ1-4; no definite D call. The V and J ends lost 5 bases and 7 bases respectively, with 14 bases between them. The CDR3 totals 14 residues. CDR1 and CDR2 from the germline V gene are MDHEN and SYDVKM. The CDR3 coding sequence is TGTGCCAGCAGTGGCCGGGCCCCAGGTGAAAAACTGTTTTTT. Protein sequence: CASSGRAPGEKLFF.

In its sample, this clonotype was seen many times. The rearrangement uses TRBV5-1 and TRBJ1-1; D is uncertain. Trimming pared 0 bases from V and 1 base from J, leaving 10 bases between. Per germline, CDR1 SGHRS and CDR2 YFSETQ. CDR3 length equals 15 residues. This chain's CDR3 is CASSLERVENTEAFF. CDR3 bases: TGCGCCAGCAGCTTGGAAAGGGTCGAGAACACTGAAGCTTTCTTT.